This TCR beta chain was profiled in a study of T cells expressing NK-cell markers. Findings of the study overall: Whether expanded NKG2C+ T cell clones recognized HCMV stayed uncertain. Leadership of the CD3+CD56-NKG2C+ fraction also belonged to these clonotypes in a handful of donors.

As regards this clonotype: As yet, its antigen is unknown.

In generating TCR beta cDNA, 5'RACE template switching with UMIs was used. Each CDR3 protein gets one entry in TCRdb, which reprocessed the 5' RACE reads and gives no DNA. The sample's table shows 550,000 or so distinct CDR3 sequences. Germline V CDR1 and CDR2: DFQATT, SNEGSKA (reference sequence). The CDR3 extends over 14 amino acids. The clonotype was recovered from a man younger than 35 in good health. Sequenced: blood T cells: a sorted CD56 or NKG2C T cell subset, CD4+ or CD8+ T cells, or bulk PBMC T cells (not recorded which). V is TRBV20-1 and J is TRBJ2-7; lacking DNA, the TRBD1 call made by TCRdb goes unchecked. CDR3 region: CSAGDRVLGYEQYF.